The rows below give T cell receptor beta chains drawn from one sample of a study of blood T cells in healthy people across ages. TCRdb redid the calling of the 5' RACE reads with MiXCR, one entry per CDR3 protein. The table records 600,000 to 900,000 distinct CDR3 sequences, more than 25% of them present only once. The sample also formed part of further work on T cells of mothers and their children.

Sequenced: blood. These receptors were obtained from a boy younger than 18 in good health. The CDR3 runs from the conserved cysteine through the conserved F or W. D genes are given only for firm matches. A clone size is listed for some rows: how often the clone was seen (once, few, many), or a class if it is expanded.

clone size,J gene,D gene,V gene,CDR3 protein,CDR3 DNA
-,TRBJ2-4,-,TRBV2,CASSVRGEVQYF,TGTGCCAGCAGTGTTCGGGGCGAGGTTCAGTACTTC
-,TRBJ2-5,TRBD2,TRBV5-4,CASSPAGTSVIETQYF,TGTGCCAGCAGCCCAGCCGGGACTAGTGTCATTGAGACCCAGTACTTC
-,TRBJ1-2,-,TRBV7-2,CASSSRRGDGGYTF,TGTGCCAGCAGCTCGCGTAGGGGGGATGGCGGCTACACCTTC
-,TRBJ2-7,-,TRBV20-1,CSARPAGEQYF,TGCAGTGCTAGACCGGCGGGCGAGCAGTACTTC
few,TRBJ1-3,TRBD1,TRBV5-1,CASSLHGLGQGAGNTIYF,TGCGCCAGCAGCTTGCACGGCCTCGGACAGGGGGCTGGAAACACCATATATTTT
-,TRBJ2-5,-,TRBV15,CATSRVENEQSF,TGTGCCACCAGCAGAGTCGAGAATGAGCAGTCCTTC
-,TRBJ2-2,-,TRBV7-9,CASSPWTTRTGELFF,TGTGCCAGCAGCCCCTGGACTACGAGGACCGGGGAGCTGTTTTTT
few,TRBJ2-5,TRBD1,TRBV11-1,CASSYRQGAGETRYF,TGTGCCAGCAGCTACCGACAGGGGGCTGGAGAGACCCGGTACTTC
-,TRBJ2-1,-,TRBV7-2,CASSPAGTGQFF,TGTGCCAGCAGCCCGGCCGGGACTGGGCAGTTCTTC
-,TRBJ2-7,-,TRBV20-1,CSAESGRSYEQYF,TGCAGTGCTGAGAGCGGGCGGTCCTACGAGCAGTACTTC
few,TRBJ2-2,TRBD2,TRBV2,CASKRGATNTGELFF,TGTGCCAGTAAGCGGGGGGCCACGAACACCGGGGAGCTGTTTTTT
-,TRBJ1-5,-,TRBV25-1,CASSDGVRPQHF,TGTGCCAGCAGTGATGGGGTAAGGCCCCAGCATTTT
few,TRBJ2-7,-,TRBV5-1,CASSFLSGTQSF,TGCGCCAGCAGCTTCCTTTCCGGGACCCAGAGCTTC
few,TRBJ2-5,-,TRBV5-1,CASTLGTVQETQYF,TGCGCCAGCACCCTGGGCACCGTACAAGAGACCCAGTACTTC
few,TRBJ2-1,-,TRBV29-1,CSVGTEYNEQFF,TGCAGCGTTGGGACAGAATACAATGAGCAGTTCTTC
-,TRBJ2-5,TRBD2,TRBV5-1,CASSWTASGQSGTQYF,TGCGCCAGCAGCTGGACGGCTAGCGGGCAATCGGGGACCCAGTACTTC
-,TRBJ2-5,-,TRBV30,CAWSVRVSRETQYF,TGTGCCTGGAGTGTACGAGTGTCGAGGGAGACCCAGTACTTC
-,TRBJ2-7,-,TRBV11-2,CASSLMGPRGGYEQYF,TGTGCCAGCAGCTTAATGGGGCCCAGAGGGGGGTACGAGCAGTACTTC
-,TRBJ1-2,-,TRBV30,CAWSVEHVNYGYTF,TGTGCCTGGAGTGTGGAACACGTTAACTATGGCTACACCTTC
-,TRBJ2-1,-,TRBV3-1,CASSQGREGFF,TGTGCCAGCAGCCAAGGGAGAGAGGGGTTCTTC
-,TRBJ2-3,TRBD2,TRBV9,CASSVVGSGRADTQYF,TGTGCCAGCAGCGTAGTGGGTAGCGGGAGAGCAGATACGCAGTATTTT
-,TRBJ2-5,-,TRBV29-1,CSVEGGGRGYETQYF,TGCAGCGTTGAAGGGGGTGGCAGGGGCTATGAGACCCAGTACTTC
-,TRBJ2-7,-,TRBV28,CASRPTPGRTYEQYF,TGTGCCAGCAGACCGACCCCGGGACGGACCTACGAGCAGTACTTC
-,TRBJ2-7,-,TRBV7-9,CASSLLGATYEQYF,TGTGCCAGCAGCTTATTAGGGGCGACCTACGAGCAGTACTTC
-,TRBJ2-7,-,TRBV13,CASSVTRSSYEQYF,TGTGCCAGCAGCGTTACCCGGAGCTCCTACGAGCAGTACTTC
-,TRBJ2-5,TRBD2,TRBV3-1,CASSPSGGALAQYF,TGTGCCAGCAGCCCTAGCGGGGGGGCGTTGGCCCAGTACTTC
few,TRBJ2-5,-,TRBV7-9,CASSLDRQTQYF,TGTGCCAGCAGCTTGGATAGGCAGACCCAGTACTTC
-,TRBJ2-3,-,TRBV14,CASSQDPASPTDTQYF,TGTGCCAGCAGCCAAGATCCAGCCAGCCCCACAGATACGCAGTATTTT
few,TRBJ2-7,TRBD1,TRBV6-5,CASSYSWGEQGREQYF,TGTGCCAGCAGTTACAGTTGGGGAGAACAGGGGCGCGAGCAGTACTTC
-,TRBJ2-5,-,TRBV2,CARKSRGRETQYF,TGTGCCAGAAAAAGCAGGGGGAGGGAGACCCAGTACTTC
-,TRBJ2-5,-,TRBV5-4,CAATGGEETQYF,TGTGCCGCAACCGGGGGTGAGGAGACCCAGTACTTC
few,TRBJ2-2,-,TRBV3-1,CASSQAYRDTGELFF,TGTGCCAGCAGCCAGGCTTACAGGGACACCGGGGAGCTGTTTTTT
-,TRBJ2-1,TRBD2,TRBV20-1,CSASSLAGGLNEQFF,TGCAGTGCTAGTTCACTAGCGGGGGGACTCAATGAGCAGTTCTTC
-,TRBJ2-7,TRBD2,TRBV3-1,CASSQGRLAGEQYF,TGTGCCAGCAGCCAAGGACGACTAGCGGGGGAGCAGTACTTC
-,TRBJ2-1,-,TRBV21-1,CASSKDSKGPSTYNEQFF,TGTGCCAGCAGCAAAGATAGTAAGGGGCCCTCGACTTACAATGAGCAGTTCTTC
few,TRBJ1-2,-,TRBV20-1,CSAREGTASGYTF,TGCAGTGCTAGAGAGGGAACGGCTTCTGGCTACACCTTC
-,TRBJ1-1,TRBD1,TRBV7-3,CASSYGTGHSEAFF,TGTGCCAGCAGCTACGGGACAGGCCATAGTGAAGCTTTCTTT
few,TRBJ1-1,TRBD1,TRBV11-1,CASSPPGGGTAFF,TGTGCCAGCAGCCCCCCAGGGGGCGGGACAGCTTTCTTT
-,TRBJ2-5,-,TRBV4-1,CASSQWTQQETQYF,TGCGCCAGCAGCCAATGGACGCAACAAGAGACCCAGTACTTC
-,TRBJ1-5,-,TRBV20-1,CSARSGYNNQPQHF,TGCAGTGCTAGATCCGGGTATAACAATCAGCCCCAGCATTTT
-,TRBJ2-1,-,TRBV11-1,CASSLRGFTRNRTMSSIIRQFF,TGTGCCAGCAGCTTAAGGGGATTTACCCGAAACCGTACAATGAGCTCTATTATACGGCAGTTCTTC
-,TRBJ1-6,-,TRBV2,CASSPRAADSPLHF,TGTGCCAGCAGTCCCCGGGCCGCGGATTCACCCCTCCACTTT
-,TRBJ2-4,-,TRBV20-1,CSVLAGKNIQYF,TGCAGTGTACTAGCAGGCAAAAACATTCAGTACTTC
few,TRBJ2-1,-,TRBV7-3,CASSSTMTGKQFF,TGTGCCAGCAGCTCTACAATGACAGGAAAGCAGTTCTTC
-,TRBJ2-1,-,TRBV3-1,CASSQAGGQGEQFF,TGTGCCAGCAGCCAAGCCGGGGGGCAGGGTGAGCAGTTCTTC
few,TRBJ2-5,-,TRBV6-2/TRBV6-3,CASSGHRPKETQYF,TGTGCCAGCAGTGGACACAGGCCTAAAGAGACCCAGTACTTC
-,TRBJ2-5,-,TRBV7-2,CASSLEGWEQYF,TGTGCCAGCAGCTTAGAGGGCTGGGAGCAGTACTTC
few,TRBJ2-1,-,TRBV12-3/TRBV12-4,CASSFAGFGEQFF,TGTGCCAGCAGTTTCGCGGGGTTTGGTGAGCAGTTCTTC
-,TRBJ2-2,TRBD1,TRBV30,CAWSSQGANTGELFF,TGTGCCTGGAGTTCCCAGGGGGCTAACACCGGGGAGCTGTTTTTT
-,TRBJ2-4,-,TRBV20-1,CSAKQGFDKNIQYF,TGCAGTGCAAAGCAGGGGTTCGACAAAAACATTCAGTACTTC
few,TRBJ1-1,-,TRBV20-1,CSAQWGDTEAFF,TGCAGTGCTCAATGGGGGGACACTGAAGCTTTCTTT